This passage covers 25 T cell receptor beta chains from one sample sequenced in a study of cytomegalovirus exposure and HLA in healthy donors. PCR used 60 Vbeta primers and 13 Jbeta primers. Produced via immunoSEQ multiplex PCR; TCRdb's table is partial and in-frame only. The sample lists 150,000 to 200,000 clones, roughly three quarters occurring once. The sample was PBMCs. The receptors were sampled from a male donor in good health and CMV-seropositive.

V is TRBV14 and J is TRBJ1-2; D may be TRBD1 (5 bases). V was cut by 0 bases and J by 3 bases, with 8 bases left in between. The CDR3 covers 14 residues. The germline gives CDR1 SGHDN, CDR2 FVKESK. CDR3 sequence reads: CASSQDRAHYGYTF. CDR3 coding DNA: TGTGCCAGCAGCCAAGACAGGGCGCACTATGGCTACACCTTC.

V is TRBV2 and J is TRBJ1-2, with 7 nucleotides matching TRBD1. The junction had 12 bases not matched to a gene; V was cut back by 5 bases and J by 0 bases. The germline V gene encodes CDR1 SNHLY and CDR2 FYNNEI. The CDR3 spans 17 residues. The chain's CDR3 is CASSYTGDAPSNYGYTF. CDR3 DNA sequence: TGTGCCAGCAGTTATACAGGGGACGCACCGTCTAACTATGGCTACACCTTC.

The gene calls are TRBV27 and TRBJ1-2; TRBD1 matches at 7 bases. Germline CDR1 and CDR2: MNHEY and SMNVEV (reference sequence). Germline trimming cut 5 bases from V and 8 bases from J; bases unmatched to any gene: 8. CDR3 length: 13 residues. The CDR3 bases are TGTGCCAGCAGTGTCCACAGGGGAGGCGGCTACACCTTC. Its protein product is CASSVHRGGGYTF.

This chain joins TRBV6-1 and TRBJ2-5; D perhaps matches TRBD2 (6 bases). The CDR3 contains 15 residues. The V gene's germline CDR1 is MNHNS and CDR2 SASEGT. The V end lost 4 bases, the J end lost 5 bases, and 17 bases lay between the germline ends. DNA for the CDR3: TGTGCCAGCAGTGGGGTCCGGGGGTTAGGGGAGACCCAGTACTTC. It codes for CASSGVRGLGETQYF.

The rearrangement joins TRBV19 to TRBJ2-4; a possible D gene is TRBD2 (6 bases). V was cut by 3 bases and J by 0 bases, with 6 bases left in between. This CDR3 is built from 14 residues. Germline lookup yields CDR1 LNHDA and CDR2 SQIVND (reference sequence). The CDR3, as DNA: TGTGCCAGTAGTATGGGGGGAGCCAAAAACATTCAGTACTTC. This translates into CASSMGGAKNIQYF.

This chain uses TRBV27 with TRBJ2-2; 7 bases are shared with TRBD1. Germline CDR1 MNHEY, CDR2 SMNVEV (reference sequence). The length of the CDR3 is 17 residues. J lost 6 bases, V lost 4 bases, and 14 bases had no gene match. The CDR3: CASSSRQGGWTPGELFF. DNA of the CDR3: TGTGCCAGCAGTTCAAGACAGGGTGGGTGGACACCCGGGGAGCTGTTTTTT.

The V and J genes are TRBV2 and TRBJ2-1; 10 positions match TRBD1. The CDR3 loop spans 14 amino acids. The germline CDR1 and CDR2 sequences are SNHLY and FYNNEI. V gave up 8 bases and J gave up 2 bases; unmatched junction bases: 3. As DNA, the CDR3 is TGTGCCAGCTCCGGACAGGGGGCCTACAATGAGCAGTTCTTC. It encodes CASSGQGAYNEQFF.

The chain links TRBV19 to TRBJ2-6, with TRBD1 as a possible D gene (5 bases). V lost 6 bases to trimming and J lost 2 bases, with 11 bases between them. Germline CDR1 reads LNHDA; CDR2 reads SQIVND (reference sequence). The CDR3 is made up of 15 amino acids. CDR3 residues: CASRPDRTGANVLTF. The CDR3 coding sequence is TGTGCCAGTAGACCCGACAGAACTGGGGCCAACGTCCTGACTTTC. Variable domain in full (rest from reference TRBV19 and TRBJ2-6): DGGITQSPKYLFRKEGQNVTLSCEQNLNHDAMYWYRQDPGQGLRLIYYSQIVNDFQKGDIAEGYSVSREKKESFPLTVTSAQKNPTAFYLCASRPDRTGANVLTFGAGSRLTVL.

Written as DNA, the CDR3 is TGTGCCAGCAGCCGAGACAGAGGGGGCGGCTACACCTTC. Translated: CASSRDRGGGYTF. The rearrangement links TRBV6-5 to TRBJ1-2; the match to TRBD1 covers 7 bases. Per germline, CDR1 MNHEY and CDR2 SVGAGI. The length of the CDR3 is 13 residues. After removal of 6 bases from V and 8 bases from J, the junction contained 9 bases not matched to a gene.

This sequence joins TRBV10-3 and TRBJ2-2, with 7 bases lining up with TRBD1. Germline CDR1 is ENHRY and CDR2 is SYGVKD. The CDR3 has 14 amino acids. Trimming at V came to 9 bases and at J to 3 bases, leaving 7 bases not matched to a gene. CDR3 sequence reads: CAMKGAGDTGELFF. Here the CDR3 DNA reads TGTGCCATGAAGGGGGCAGGGGACACCGGGGAGCTGTTTTTT.

The chain employs TRBV19 and TRBJ1-4; D not resolved. CDR3 length: 16 residues. V was pared by 3 bases and J by 4 bases, with 15 bases between. Germline V gene data show CDR1 as LNHDA and CDR2 as SQIVND (reference sequence). This chain's CDR3 is CASSITLRSLNEKLFF. In DNA, the CDR3 is TGTGCCAGTAGTATCACCCTGAGGAGCCTTAATGAAAAACTGTTTTTT.

This clone has more than one count but fewer than ten. The chain employs TRBV19 and TRBJ2-4, with a tentative D call TRBD2 (5 bases). Germline CDR1 and CDR2: LNHDA and SQIVND (reference sequence). CDR3 length equals 18 residues. The ends were cut back, 6 bases at V and 3 bases at J, with 24 bases in the middle. CDR3 sequence (DNA): TGTGCCAGTAGCCACACCCCCGCGGACTTTGGTAGCAAAAACATTCAGTACTTC. It is translated as CASSHTPADFGSKNIQYF.

The rearrangement links TRBV7-9 to TRBJ2-7; tentatively, D is TRBD2 (7 bases). The CDR3 is 14 residues long. In germline, CDR1 is SEHNR, CDR2 FQNEAQ (reference sequence). The V gene lost 5 bases and the J gene lost 9 bases, with 20 bases spanning the gap. The CDR3 spells CASSALGRGAGQYF. The CDR3 DNA sequence: TGTGCCAGCAGCGCCCTAGGGAGGGGGGCTGGGCAGTACTTC.

The J gene is TRBJ2-5, the V gene TRBV11-1, with 8 positions matching TRBD2. The CDR3 is 13 amino acids. V shed 5 bases, J shed 3 bases, and the junction held 2 bases outside the gene matches. CDR1 SGHAT and CDR2 FQDESV come from the germline V gene (reference sequence). The CDR3 DNA follows: TGTGCCAGCAGCGAAGCGGGGGAAGAGACCCAGTACTTC. The encoded protein is CASSEAGEETQYF.

V is TRBV5-1 and J is TRBJ2-3; tentatively, D is TRBD2 (6 bases). V was shortened by 2 bases and J by 0 bases, with 10 bases between the two germline ends. This CDR3 has 15 amino acids. CDR1 is SGHRS, CDR2 YFSETQ, per germline. CDR3 loop: CASSFSGPSTDTQYF. The CDR3 DNA follows: TGCGCCAGCAGCTTTAGCGGACCTAGCACAGATACGCAGTATTTT.

This CDR3 is CASSATSGGGTNSPLHF. The CDR3 DNA reads as TGTGCCAGCAGCGCTACCTCCGGGGGAGGCACTAATTCACCCCTCCACTTT. The rearrangement joins TRBV2 to TRBJ1-6; the D gene is possibly TRBD1 (5 bases). CDR3 length equals 17 residues. Germline V gives CDR1 SNHLY, CDR2 FYNNEI. The germline V and J ends were trimmed by 6 bases and 6 bases, with 21 bases remaining between them.

The chain couples TRBV2 to TRBJ1-4, with 11 nucleotides matching TRBD1. There are 17 residues in the CDR3. Germline CDR1 reads SNHLY; CDR2 reads FYNNEI. J gave up 6 bases and V 1 base, and 7 bases lay outside the gene matches. The CDR3 coding sequence is TGTGCCAGCAGTGAAGGGACAGGGGGCGCGGGTCATGAAAAACTGTTTTTT. Translated, it gives CASSEGTGGAGHEKLFF.

The chain joins TRBV15 to TRBJ2-3; D might be TRBD1 (6 bases). The CDR3 is made up of 14 amino acids. CDR1 and CDR2 from the germline V gene are LNHNV and YYDKDF (reference sequence). V shed 3 bases and J shed 6 bases, with 13 bases lying between them. CDR3 in amino acids: CATSRGTGSDTQYF. As DNA, the CDR3 is TGTGCCACCAGCAGGGGTACAGGGTCGGATACGCAGTATTTT.

The genes are TRBV4-2 and TRBJ2-2; D might be TRBD2 (6 bases). CDR3 length equals 17 residues. Germline V lookup: CDR1 LGHNA, CDR2 YNFKEQ. V was pared by 0 bases and J by 1 base, with 12 bases between. CDR3 residues: CASSQDGGEMNTGELFF. Here the CDR3 DNA reads TGTGCCAGCAGCCAAGATGGAGGGGAGATGAACACCGGGGAGCTGTTTTTT.

The chain is built from TRBV5-6 and TRBJ2-1, with a possible D match to TRBD1 (6 bases). The V end was cut by 5 bases, the J end by 4 bases, with 22 bases between. The CDR3 is 17 residues long. The germline V gene encodes CDR1 SGHDT and CDR2 YYEEEE. CDR3 residues: CASRIGQRYPQYNEQFF. CDR3 bases: TGTGCCAGCAGAATCGGACAGAGGTACCCCCAATACAATGAGCAGTTCTTC. Variable domain in full (rest from reference TRBV5-6 and TRBJ2-1): DAGVTQSPTHLIKTRGQQVTLRCSPKSGHDTVSWYQQALGQGPQFIFQYYEEEERQRGNFPDRFSGHQFPNYSSELNVNALLLGDSALYLCASRIGQRYPQYNEQFFGPGTRLTVL.

The chain has TRBV7-9 and TRBJ2-3, with TRBD1 as a possible D gene (6 bases). Trimming removed 2 bases at V and 1 base at J, with 10 bases between. The CDR3 consists of 15 residues. CDR1 is SEHNR, CDR2 FQNEAQ, per germline (reference sequence). The CDR3 region has the DNA TGTGCCAGCAGCTTAAGCAGGGGTGGCACAGATACGCAGTATTTT. Protein product: CASSLSRGGTDTQYF.

This chain joins TRBV2 and TRBJ2-2; D gene uncertain. From germline, CDR1 is SNHLY and CDR2 FYNNEI. Trimming took off 2 bases at V and 2 bases at J, with 6 bases between the two ends. The CDR3 is made up of 14 amino acids. CDR3 region: CASSELFNTGELFF. In DNA, the CDR3 is TGTGCCAGCAGTGAACTGTTCAACACCGGGGAGCTGTTTTTT.

This clone was detected only a few times. This chain connects TRBV2 to TRBJ1-1, with D tentatively TRBD1 (5 bases). The germline gives CDR1 SNHLY, CDR2 FYNNEI. V gave up 10 bases and J gave up 10 bases, with 19 bases separating them. The CDR3 spans 12 residues. Written as DNA, the CDR3 is TGTGCCACAAATGGGGGGATCGTAGGAGCTTTCTTT. As protein: CATNGGIVGAFF.

V usage is TRBV6-6 and J usage is TRBJ1-2, with 7 bases matching TRBD1. CDR1 is MNHNY and CDR2 is SVGAGI in the germline V gene (reference sequence). The CDR3 extends over 13 amino acids. V was pared by 6 bases and J by 5 bases, with 6 bases of the junction left unmatched. CDR3 DNA sequence: TGTGCCAGCAGGGGGACAGACCGATATGGCTACACCTTC. It encodes CASRGTDRYGYTF.

The chain is built from TRBV5-1 and TRBJ1-1, with 10 bases aligning to TRBD1. The ends lost 3 bases at V and 4 bases at J; junction bases unmatched: 6. The CDR3 is made up of 15 amino acids. Germline V gene data show CDR1 as SGHRS and CDR2 as YFSETQ. This CDR3 is CASSSTGTGVTEAFF. The CDR3 nucleotides are TGCGCCAGCAGCTCCACCGGGACAGGGGTCACTGAAGCTTTCTTT.